This TCR beta chain was documented in a study of CD8 T cells in ankylosing spondylitis. This clonotype was observed a few times. Its antigen remains unidentified. The V gene's germline CDR1 is MDHEN and CDR2 SYDVKM. Unmatched junction bases numbered 8, after V lost 6 bases and J lost 4 bases. The CDR3 has 14 residues. Study conclusions and caveats: In the blood and synovial fluid of reactive arthritis, some motif variants had been previously reported. A motif in TCR beta, a set of seven to nine highly homologous variants, appeared characteristic of ankylosing spondylitis blood.

By quantitative 5'-RACE with molecular barcodes, the TCR beta libraries were made. TCRdb reanalysed the 5' RACE reads using MiXCR and keeps one entry per CDR3 protein. The data hold approximately 110,000 distinct CDR3 sequences, with nearly 25% observed a single time. The source material was synovial fluid, either unsorted or a sorted T cell fraction (not recorded which). The sequence derives from a male donor with ankylosing spondylitis. The rearrangement links TRBV28 to TRBJ1-2, with 7 bases aligning to TRBD1. DNA for the CDR3: TGTGCCAGCAGACGACAGGGAGAGGGCTATGGCTACACCTTC. Translation gives CASRRQGEGYGYTF.